The 31 T cell receptor beta chains reported below all come from one sample, sequenced in a study of T-cell memory formation after mild COVID-19. One entry per CDR3 protein results from TCRdb running MiXCR on the 5' RACE reads. The sample comprises around 140,000 distinct CDR3 sequences, approximately 25% of which are singletons, and around 22% rests with the top ten. The sample was PBMCs or a T cell subset sorted from them (not recorded which). These receptors came from an adult woman who had mild COVID-19 (a few samples of this study predate the infection). Cell type and time point are not known.

The rearrangement joins TRBV20-1 to TRBJ2-1; 10 nucleotides line up with TRBD2. The V gene's germline CDR1 is DFQATT and CDR2 SNEGSKA (reference sequence). The trim removed 0 bases at V and 10 bases at J, leaving 9 bases unmatched. CDR3 length: 15 residues. The CDR3 sequence: CSARDQLAGAGEQFF. The CDR3 nucleotides read TGCAGTGCTAGAGATCAGCTAGCGGGAGCCGGAGAGCAGTTCTTC.

This clonotype was detected a few times. J is TRBJ2-1 and V is TRBV9; unclear D gene. V shed 4 bases and J shed 3 bases, with 14 bases lying between them. This CDR3 comprises 15 residues. Germline-derived CDR1 and CDR2 are SGDLS and YYNGEE. CDR3 sequence reads: CASSSTSAFYNEQFF. CDR3 nucleotides: TGTGCCAGCAGCTCTACCTCCGCATTCTACAATGAGCAGTTCTTC.

The J gene is TRBJ1-2, the V gene TRBV7-8; TRBD1 is a possible D gene (5 bases). CDR1 is SGHVS and CDR2 is FQNEAQ in the germline V gene. Trimming took off 2 bases at V and 4 bases at J, with 14 bases between the two ends. This CDR3 comprises 15 residues. CDR3 residues: CASSLRFPDTYGYTF. CDR3 DNA sequence: TGTGCCAGCAGCTTACGGTTCCCGGACACCTATGGCTACACCTTC.

CDR3 bases: TGTGCCAGCAGTGAACTGGGCGGTGGCAATCAGCCCCAGCATTTT. Amino acids: CASSELGGGNQPQHF. The gene calls are TRBV6-1 and TRBJ1-5, with D uncertain. V was shortened by 2 bases and J by 2 bases, with 10 bases between the two germline ends. The CDR3 consists of 15 residues. Germline lookup yields CDR1 MNHNS and CDR2 SASEGT.

This clonotype has a handful of counts. The CDR3 spells CASSPNGGTEAFF. The CDR3 DNA sequence: TGCGCCAGCAGCCCAAATGGGGGCACTGAAGCTTTCTTT. The rearrangement joins TRBV5-1 to TRBJ1-1, with D maybe TRBD1 (5 bases). The CDR3 runs to 13 residues. Trimming pared 4 bases from V and 4 bases from J, leaving 11 bases between. Per the germline V gene, CDR1 is SGHRS and CDR2 is YFSETQ.

V gene TRBV6-5 combines with J gene TRBJ1-2; D unresolved. CDR3 length: 14 amino acids. CDR1 and CDR2 (germline): MNHEY, SVGAGI. Trimming cost V 6 bases and J 5 bases, with 16 bases left between them. The CDR3 coding sequence is TGTGCCAGCAGCGGGCCATCCCGTGGTTATGGCTACACCTTC. It yields the protein CASSGPSRGYGYTF.

This clonotype appeared a few times. The rearrangement links TRBV7-6 to TRBJ1-2, with 7 bases lining up with TRBD1. Per the germline V gene, CDR1 is SGHVS and CDR2 is FNYEAQ. V was clipped by 5 bases and J by 8 bases; unmatched bases: 11. The CDR3 has 14 residues. The CDR3 is CASSPGTEPDGYTF. CDR3 coding DNA: TGTGCCAGCAGCCCAGGGACAGAGCCTGACGGCTACACCTTC.

This chain uses TRBV24-1 with TRBJ2-5, with 8 bases identical to TRBD2. The CDR3 covers 16 residues. The V gene's germline CDR1 is KGHDR and CDR2 SFDVKD. Trimming removed 0 bases from V and 0 bases from J; junction bases left unmatched: 2. The DNA of the CDR3 is TGTGCCACCAGTGATTTGAGCGGGGGTAACCAAGAGACCCAGTACTTC. Translating gives CATSDLSGGNQETQYF.

This chain links TRBV5-4 with TRBJ2-7; D might be TRBD2 (6 bases). The CDR3 length is 16 residues. The V gene's germline CDR1 is SGHNT and CDR2 YYREEE (reference sequence). Deletions cut 0 bases from V and 2 bases from J, with 15 bases between. CDR3 residues: CASSLVVGLQTYEQYF. In DNA form, the CDR3 reads TGTGCCAGCAGCTTGGTTGTGGGACTCCAAACCTACGAGCAGTACTTC. Together with reference TRBV5-4 and TRBJ2-7, the CDR3 gives the full variable domain: ETGVTQSPTHLIKTRGQQVTLRCSSQSGHNTVSWYQQALGQGPQFIFQYYREEENGRGNFPPRFSGLQFPNYSSELNVNALELDDSALYLCASSLVVGLQTYEQYFGPGTRLTVT.

The rearrangement links TRBV12-3 or TRBV12-4 to TRBJ2-1; D might be TRBD1 (5 bases). Trimming left V 2 bases short and J 8 bases short, with 16 bases between. This CDR3 spans 15 amino acids. CDR3 loop: CASSLRTQLGDEQFF. The CDR3 region has the DNA TGTGCCAGCAGTTTAAGGACACAATTAGGCGATGAGCAGTTCTTC.

The V and J genes are TRBV7-9 and TRBJ2-2, with D unclear. The V gene's germline CDR1 is SEHNR and CDR2 FQNEAQ (reference sequence). This CDR3 region has 12 residues. The ends were cut back, 2 bases at V and 6 bases at J, with 4 bases in the middle. In DNA, the CDR3 is TGTGCCAGCAGCTTACTGGCCGGGGAGCTGTTTTTT. Translated: CASSLLAGELFF. The full variable domain, in which reference TRBV7-9 and TRBJ2-2 provide the parts outside the CDR3, is DTGVSQNPRHKITKRGQNVTFRCDPISEHNRLYWYRQTLGQGPEFLTYFQNEAQLEKSRLLSDRFSAERPKGSFSTLEIQRTEQGDSAMYLCASSLLAGELFFGEGSRLTVL.

This clonotype showed up just a few times. The chain carries TRBV20-1 and TRBJ1-2, with D possibly being TRBD1 (5 bases). CDR1 is DFQATT, CDR2 SNEGSKA, per germline (reference sequence). The CDR3 sequence is 11 residues long. Trimming pared 5 bases from V and 6 bases from J, leaving 10 bases between. Written as DNA, the CDR3 is TGCAGTGCTTTGACAGTGGATGGCTACACCTTC. Amino acids: CSALTVDGYTF.

The chain links TRBV29-1 to TRBJ2-2; 8 bases fit TRBD2. There are 15 residues in the CDR3. V shed 4 bases, J shed 3 bases, and the junction held 7 bases outside the gene matches. Germline values: CDR1 SQVTM, CDR2 ANQGSEA. CDR3 sequence reads: CSVGLREEYTGELFF. DNA of the CDR3: TGCAGCGTTGGCCTGCGGGAGGAATACACCGGGGAGCTGTTTTTT.

This chain links TRBV10-3 with TRBJ2-3; 16 bases line up with TRBD2. The V segment lost 0 bases and the J segment 0 bases; nucleotides outside the gene matches: 0. The V gene's germline CDR1 is ENHRY and CDR2 SYGVKD. This CDR3 contains 18 residues. As DNA, the CDR3 is TGTGCCATCAGTGAGTCGGGACTAGCGGGGGGGAGCACAGATACGCAGTATTTT. Translating gives CAISESGLAGGSTDTQYF.

The genes are TRBV20-1 and TRBJ2-7, with D possibly TRBD2 on 6 matching bases. Germline V gene sequence: CDR1 DFQATT, CDR2 SNEGSKA (reference sequence). Trimming removed 6 bases at V and 1 base at J, with 10 bases between. This CDR3 is 12 amino acids long. CDR3 in amino acids: CSAAGPSYEQYF. CDR3 nucleotides: TGCAGTGCGGCGGGACCTTCCTACGAGCAGTACTTC.

This clonotype was detected only a few times. The chain is built from TRBV20-1 and TRBJ1-1; tentatively, D is TRBD1 (5 bases). Trimming cost V 6 bases and J 8 bases, with 22 bases left between them. Germline assignment: CDR1 DFQATT and CDR2 SNEGSKA (reference sequence). CDR3 size: 14 residues. The CDR3 is CSARTGTTPNEAFF. The CDR3 DNA reads TGCAGTGCCCGTACCGGGACGACCCCCAACGAAGCTTTCTTT.

The CDR3 protein is CASDTQGKTQYF. For the CDR3, the DNA is TGTGCCAGCGATACACAGGGGAAGACCCAGTACTTC. V usage is TRBV6-2 or TRBV6-3 and J usage is TRBJ2-5; 7 bases agree with TRBD1. This CDR3 has 12 amino acids. Germline V gene lookup returns CDR1 MNHEY and CDR2 SVGEGT. V shed 8 bases, J shed 6 bases, and the junction held 6 bases outside the gene matches.

This clonotype was counted between two and nine times. J is TRBJ2-7 and V is TRBV9; 13 nucleotides agree with TRBD2. With V trimmed by 0 bases and J by 3 bases, 3 bases remained unmatched. The CDR3 consists of 16 residues. CDR1 and CDR2 (germline): SGDLS, YYNGEE. This CDR3 is CASSVGGTSGIYEQYF. In DNA form, the CDR3 reads TGTGCCAGCAGCGTAGGGGGGACTAGCGGGATCTACGAGCAGTACTTC.

V and J are TRBV18 and TRBJ2-3; 7 bases fit TRBD2. CDR1 KGHSH and CDR2 LQKENI come from the germline V gene. The J segment lost 3 bases and the V segment lost 4 bases, leaving 4 bases of the junction unmatched. The CDR3 extends over 14 amino acids. Written as DNA, the CDR3 is TGTGCCAGCTCACTCGCGGGAGTTACAGATACGCAGTATTTT. Its protein is CASSLAGVTDTQYF. The full variable domain, its missing parts supplied by reference TRBV18 and TRBJ2-3, is NAGVMQNPRHLVRRRGQEARLRCSPMKGHSHVYWYRQLPEEGLKFMVYLQKENIIDESGMPKERFSAEFPKEGPSILRIQQVVRGDSAAYFCASSLAGVTDTQYFGPGTRLTVL.

The rearrangement uses TRBV5-1 and TRBJ2-3, with TRBD2 identical over 9 bases. This CDR3 has 17 residues. The J segment lost 0 bases and the V segment lost 0 bases, leaving 5 bases of the junction unmatched. CDR1 is SGHRS and CDR2 is YFSETQ in the germline V gene. The CDR3 sequence: CASSLERLAVSTDTQYF. The CDR3 DNA is TGCGCCAGCAGCTTGGAGAGACTAGCGGTGAGCACAGATACGCAGTATTTT. Drawing the rest from reference TRBV5-1 and TRBJ2-3, the complete variable domain is KAGVTQTPRYLIKTRGQQVTLSCSPISGHRSVSWYQQTPGQGLQFLFEYFSETQRNKGNFPGRFSGRQFSNSRSEMNVSTLELGDSALYLCASSLERLAVSTDTQYFGPGTRLTVL.

This clonotype showed up just a few times. The gene calls are TRBV29-1 and TRBJ2-7; 7 bases align to TRBD2. CDR1 SQVTM and CDR2 ANQGSEA come from the germline V gene. The J segment lost 4 bases and the V segment lost 6 bases, leaving 12 bases of the junction unmatched. The CDR3 runs 14 residues. Here the CDR3 DNA reads TGCAGCGTCACAGACGACGCCGGGGGGTACGAGCAGTACTTC. This gives the protein CSVTDDAGGYEQYF.

CDR3 region: CASSLQPNSPLHF. The CDR3 region has the DNA TGTGCCAGCAGCCTGCAGCCCAATTCACCCCTCCACTTT. The chain joins TRBV14 to TRBJ1-6; unclear D gene. The CDR3 has 13 amino acids. V was clipped by 4 bases and J by 7 bases, with 8 bases between them. CDR1 SGHDN and CDR2 FVKESK come from the germline V gene.

The chain has TRBV7-9 and TRBJ1-5; TRBD1 agrees at 7 bases. Germline V gene lookup returns CDR1 SEHNR and CDR2 FQNEAQ (reference sequence). The CDR3 sequence is 14 residues long. J gave up 5 bases and V 4 bases, and 5 bases lay outside the gene matches. The CDR3 loop reads CASSSTGSDQPQHF. The CDR3 nucleotides are TGTGCCAGCAGCTCGACAGGGTCCGATCAGCCCCAGCATTTT.

The rearrangement joins TRBV27 to TRBJ2-7, with 8 bases matching TRBD1. This CDR3 has 13 amino acids. CDR1 MNHEY and CDR2 SMNVEV come from the germline V gene (reference sequence). The trim removed 4 bases at V and 3 bases at J, leaving 2 bases unmatched. CDR3 coding DNA: TGTGCCAGCAGTTCGGGACAGGACTACGAGCAGTACTTC. Its protein is CASSSGQDYEQYF.

J is TRBJ1-1 and V is TRBV25-1, with D tentatively TRBD1 (6 bases). V was shortened by 4 bases and J by 5 bases, with 20 bases between the two germline ends. The germline gives CDR1 MGHDK, CDR2 SYGVNS. There are 16 residues in the CDR3. This CDR3 is CASSGVKRGPGTEAFF. The CDR3 DNA reads TGTGCCAGCAGTGGAGTAAAGCGGGGGCCGGGAACTGAAGCTTTCTTT.

The genes are TRBV6-5 and TRBJ1-2; D is unresolved. V lost 5 bases and J 3 bases, leaving 10 bases between the germline ends. The germline CDR1 and CDR2 sequences are MNHEY and SVGAGI. This CDR3 has 13 amino acids. CDR3 in amino acids: CASSETEDYGYTF. The DNA for the CDR3 is TGTGCCAGCAGTGAAACGGAAGACTATGGCTACACCTTC.

This clonotype was recorded a few times. This CDR3 is CASSLGWGTSSPQETQYF. The CDR3 DNA reads TGTGCCAGCAGCTTAGGGTGGGGGACTAGTTCACCCCAAGAGACCCAGTACTTC. This sequence joins TRBV7-8 and TRBJ2-5; 8 nucleotides align to TRBD2. The length of the CDR3 is 18 residues. The J segment lost 1 base and the V segment lost 1 base, leaving 11 bases of the junction unmatched. Germline assignment: CDR1 SGHVS and CDR2 FQNEAQ.

J is TRBJ1-5 and V is TRBV12-3 or TRBV12-4; D remains ambiguous. V lost 5 bases to trimming and J lost 2 bases, with 7 bases between them. This CDR3 is built from 13 residues. CDR3 sequence (DNA): TGTGCCAGCAGTGGGATGGGCAATCAGCCCCAGCATTTT. It yields the protein CASSGMGNQPQHF.

The chain is built from TRBV6-1 and TRBJ2-7, with a possible D match to TRBD1 (6 bases). The CDR3 has 20 residues. CDR1 and CDR2 (germline): MNHNS, SASEGT. Trimming took off 1 base at V and 4 bases at J, with 29 bases between the two ends. The CDR3 is CASSEGGPQGPNSPKYEQYF. In nucleotides, the CDR3 is TGTGCCAGCAGTGAAGGGGGGCCCCAGGGTCCTAATTCCCCTAAGTACGAGCAGTACTTC.

The chain uses TRBV21-1 and TRBJ2-2. TRBV21-1 is recorded as a pseudogene. The CDR3 extends over 14 amino acids. CDR3 protein: CASSKEPHTGELFF. In DNA form, the CDR3 reads TGTGCCAGCAGCAAAGAACCACACACCGGGGAGCTGTTTTTT.

The chain carries TRBV3-1 and TRBJ2-7; perhaps TRBD2 as D (6 bases). The V end lost 0 bases, the J end lost 1 base, and 10 bases lay between the germline ends. The CDR3 runs to 15 residues. Germline CDR1 LGHDT, CDR2 YNNKEL (reference sequence). CDR3 region: CASSQDGGESYEQYF. The CDR3 nucleotides are TGTGCCAGCAGCCAAGATGGCGGGGAGTCCTACGAGCAGTACTTC.